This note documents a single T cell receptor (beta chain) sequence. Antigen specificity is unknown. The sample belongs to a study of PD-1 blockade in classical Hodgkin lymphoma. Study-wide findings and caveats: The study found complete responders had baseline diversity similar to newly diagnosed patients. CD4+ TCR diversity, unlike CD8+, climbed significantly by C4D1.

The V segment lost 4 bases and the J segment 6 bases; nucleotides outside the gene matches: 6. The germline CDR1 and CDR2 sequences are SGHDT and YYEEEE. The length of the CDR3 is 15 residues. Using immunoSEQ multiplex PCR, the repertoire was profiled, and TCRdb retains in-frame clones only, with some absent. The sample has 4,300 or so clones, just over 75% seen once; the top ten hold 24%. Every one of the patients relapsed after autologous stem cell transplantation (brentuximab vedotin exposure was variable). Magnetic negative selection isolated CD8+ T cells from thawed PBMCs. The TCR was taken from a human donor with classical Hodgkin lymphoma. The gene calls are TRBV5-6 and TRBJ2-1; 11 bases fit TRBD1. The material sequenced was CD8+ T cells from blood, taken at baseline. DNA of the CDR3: TGTGCCAGCAGCCGGGACAGGGGGATTTTCAATGAGCAGTTCTTC. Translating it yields CASSRDRGIFNEQFF.